Presented here are 27 T cell receptor beta chains from one specimen sequenced in a study of CD8 T cells in Susac syndrome. RNA totalling roughly 0.45 to 1 ug underwent reverse transcription with random hexamers. TCRdb re-called the immunoSEQ multiplex PCR reads through MiXCR, storing one row per CDR3 protein. The data contain around 270,000 distinct CDR3 sequences, approximately 89% of them singletons. Sequenced material: CD8+ T cells from PBMCs. Every receptor here comes from a human donor with multiple sclerosis.

This CDR3 is CASRQDSNSYNEQFF. The DNA of the CDR3 is TGTGCCAGCAGGCAGGACAGCAACTCCTACAATGAGCAGTTCTTC. The V call is TRBV7-3, the J call TRBJ2-1; D might be TRBD1 (6 bases). V lost 6 bases and J lost 0, with 12 bases in between. CDR3 length: 15 residues. The V gene's germline CDR1 is SGHTA and CDR2 FQGTGA.

This chain connects TRBV28 to TRBJ1-2, with D tentatively TRBD1 (5 bases). CDR1 and CDR2 from the germline V gene are MDHEN and SYDVKM. The CDR3 covers 13 residues. Trimming cost V 3 bases and J 11 bases, with 16 bases left between them. This CDR3 is CASSFSGADLYTF. CDR3 coding DNA: TGTGCCAGCAGTTTCTCTGGGGCTGATCTGTACACCTTC.

This rearrangement joins TRBV7-9 to TRBJ2-5, with 8 nucleotides matching TRBD2. Germline V gives CDR1 SEHNR, CDR2 FQNEAQ (reference sequence). This CDR3 contains 13 residues. The ends lost 5 bases at V and 5 bases at J; junction bases unmatched: 4. In DNA, the CDR3 is TGTGCCAGCAGCCCAAGCGGGAGTGAGACCCAGTACTTC. Residues: CASSPSGSETQYF.

V usage is TRBV11-2 and J usage is TRBJ2-5, with 9 bases identical to TRBD1. CDR3 length: 15 residues. After removal of 2 bases from V and 1 base from J, the junction contained 2 bases not matched to a gene. Germline CDR1 is SGHAT and CDR2 is FQNNGV. The CDR3 is CASSLRDRVQETQYF. The CDR3 DNA is TGTGCCAGCAGCTTACGGGACAGGGTCCAAGAGACCCAGTACTTC. Based on the CDR3 plus reference TRBV11-2 and TRBJ2-5, the full variable domain is EAGVAQSPRYKIIEKRQSVAFWCNPISGHATLYWYQQILGQGPKLLIQFQNNGVVDDSQLPKDRFSAERLKGVDSTLKIQPAKLEDSAVYLCASSLRDRVQETQYFGPGTRLLVL.

This sequence joins TRBV2 and TRBJ2-3, with 7 nucleotides matching TRBD2. Looked up from germline, CDR1 is SNHLY and CDR2 is FYNNEI. The CDR3 covers 15 residues. V lost 8 bases, J lost 2 bases, and 10 bases stayed unmatched. The CDR3 here is CASGPGGSFTDTQYF. The CDR3 DNA follows: TGTGCCAGCGGCCCCGGCGGGAGTTTCACAGATACGCAGTATTTT.

This clonotype was recorded once. V is TRBV27 and J is TRBJ1-1; weak D call: TRBD1 (6 bases). The CDR3 is made up of 13 amino acids. Germline CDR1 is MNHEY and CDR2 is SMNVEV (reference sequence). The V end was cut by 5 bases, the J end by 4 bases, with 11 bases between. The chain's CDR3 is CASSKQGITEAFF. CDR3 nucleotide sequence: TGTGCCAGCAGTAAACAGGGAATCACTGAAGCTTTCTTT.

This clonotype has just one count. The rearrangement links TRBV6-5 to TRBJ2-7, with D maybe TRBD1 (6 bases). V was cut by 5 bases and J by 4 bases, with 15 bases left in between. The CDR3 has 14 residues. Germline loops: CDR1 MNHEY, CDR2 SVGAGI. The CDR3: CASSQNPDRYEQYF. CDR3 in DNA: TGTGCCAGCAGTCAAAACCCGGACAGATACGAGCAGTACTTC.

The chain employs TRBV30 and TRBJ2-1, with 7 bases fitting TRBD2. The CDR3 is 14 amino acids. Germline values: CDR1 GTSNPN, CDR2 SVGIG (reference sequence). CDR3 DNA sequence: TGTAGTATTCAGCGGGGAAACTCCTACAATGAGCAGTTCTTC. The encoded protein is CSIQRGNSYNEQFF. Variable domain in full (rest from reference TRBV30 and TRBJ2-1): SQTIHQWPATLVQPVGSPLSLECTVEGTSNPNLYWYRQAAGRGLQLLFYSVGIGQISSEVPQNLSASRPQDRQFILSSKKLLLSDSGFYLCSIQRGNSYNEQFFGPGTRLTVL.

The genes are TRBV7-2 and TRBJ2-1, with TRBD2 identical over 9 bases. Germline CDR1 and CDR2: SGHTA and FQGNSA. V was pared by 1 base and J by 8 bases, with 12 bases of the junction left unmatched. The CDR3 covers 17 residues. DNA for the CDR3: TGTGCCAGCAGCTTAGGTCTGGCGGGAGGGGGGGTCGATGAGCAGTTCTTC. As protein: CASSLGLAGGGVDEQFF.

The chain's CDR3 is CASNPTSGLSSYNEQFF. The CDR3 nucleotides read TGTGCCAGCAATCCGACTAGCGGATTAAGCTCCTACAATGAGCAGTTCTTC. The rearrangement links TRBV2 to TRBJ2-1, with 9 bases identical to TRBD2. Trimming removed 7 bases from V and 0 bases from J; junction bases left unmatched: 10. The CDR3 contains 17 residues. Looked up from germline, CDR1 is SNHLY and CDR2 is FYNNEI.

The table lists this clonotype with a count of one. This chain uses TRBV6-4 with TRBJ2-1; no definite D call. CDR3 length equals 14 residues. Trimming removed 3 bases from V and 3 bases from J, with 9 bases in between. Germline V gene sequence: CDR1 MRHNA, CDR2 SNTAGT. The CDR3 loop is CASSEEPDYNEQFF. In DNA, the CDR3 is TGTGCCAGCAGTGAAGAGCCAGACTACAATGAGCAGTTCTTC.

The chain is built from TRBV30 and TRBJ1-2; the match to TRBD1 covers 9 bases. CDR1 and CDR2 from the germline V gene are GTSNPN and SVGIG (reference sequence). V gave up 4 bases and J gave up 5 bases; unmatched junction bases: 14. CDR3 length equals 16 residues. CDR3 DNA: TGTGCCTGGAAAAACTGGGACAGGGAGGAAGGGTATGGCTACACCTTC. This codes for CAWKNWDREEGYGYTF.

V usage is TRBV28 and J usage is TRBJ2-2; 10 bases match TRBD2. Per the germline V gene, CDR1 is MDHEN and CDR2 is SYDVKM. There are 17 residues in the CDR3. Trimming cost V 2 bases and J 3 bases; bases outside gene matches: 6. The CDR3 region has the DNA TGTGCCAGCAGTTTACTAGCGGGGGATGGTGACACCGGGGAGCTGTTTTTT. Translating gives CASSLLAGDGDTGELFF.

The chain couples TRBV11-2 to TRBJ2-1; 14 positions agree with TRBD2. This CDR3 has 18 residues. J lost 8 bases, V lost 4 bases, and 13 bases had no gene match. Germline V gene data show CDR1 as SGHAT and CDR2 as FQNNGV. The CDR3 nucleotides are TGTGCCAGCAGCTCAAAAGGGTGGGGACTAGCGGGAGACCATGAGCAGTTCTTC. It translates to CASSSKGWGLAGDHEQFF.

The rearrangement links TRBV29-1 to TRBJ1-1; 7 nucleotides match TRBD1. CDR3 length: 16 amino acids. After removal of 0 bases from V and 6 bases from J, the junction contained 13 bases not matched to a gene. Looked up from germline, CDR1 is SQVTM and CDR2 is ANQGSEA. CDR3 protein: CSVEDRDSPSRPEAFF. The CDR3 region has the DNA TGCAGCGTTGAAGATCGGGACAGTCCGTCCCGCCCTGAAGCTTTCTTT.

The chain uses TRBV7-9 and TRBJ2-7; no firm D call. The germline V gene has CDR1 SEHNR and CDR2 FQNEAQ (reference sequence). This CDR3 spans 14 amino acids. Trimming pared 0 bases from V and 0 bases from J, leaving 6 bases between. The CDR3 DNA sequence: TGTGCCAGCAGCTTAGCTGTGGGCTCCTACGAGCAGTACTTC. Residues: CASSLAVGSYEQYF.

The chain has TRBV29-1 and TRBJ2-2; 14 nucleotides match TRBD2. V shed 7 bases and J 6 bases; nucleotides not matched to a gene: 16. Germline CDR1 and CDR2: SQVTM and ANQGSEA. The CDR3 sequence is 18 residues long. As DNA, the CDR3 is TGCAGCGCTCGTACAACGACTAGCGGGAGGGCTGACTCCGGGGAGCTGTTTTTT. Translating it yields CSARTTTSGRADSGELFF.

About this clonotype: Germline and junction disagree at one end, which may indicate a read error. The chain recombines TRBV7-7 with TRBJ2-5; 8 bases fit TRBD2. Germline V gives CDR1 SSHAT, CDR2 FNYEAQ (reference sequence). The CDR3 is 16 amino acids. The CDR3 sequence: CASSLGAGGTQETQYF. CDR3 sequence (DNA): TGTGCTAGCAGCTTAGGGGCGGGGGGAACCCAAGAGACCCAGTACTTC.

The chain uses TRBV12-3 or TRBV12-4 and TRBJ2-6; the D gene is possibly TRBD1 (6 bases). The CDR3 spans 21 residues. Trimming took off 4 bases at V and 0 bases at J, with 25 bases between the two ends. CDR3 nucleotides: TGTGCCAGCAGTTACTCCTACCCCCGGACAGAGTCCGTCTCTGGGGCCAACGTCCTGACTTTC. It encodes CASSYSYPRTESVSGANVLTF.

V is TRBV7-9 and J is TRBJ2-7; TRBD1 aligns across 8 bases. The CDR3 length is 16 residues. Germline V gene lookup returns CDR1 SEHNR and CDR2 FQNEAQ (reference sequence). With V trimmed by 1 base and J by 0 bases, 5 bases remained unmatched. Here the CDR3 DNA reads TGTGCCAGCAGCTTAGTCGACAGGGGTAGCTCCTACGAGCAGTACTTC. Translation gives CASSLVDRGSSYEQYF.

This chain uses TRBV12-3 or TRBV12-4 with TRBJ2-7, with 12 bases matching TRBD2. The CDR3 sequence is 18 residues long. J was trimmed by 2 bases and V by 6 bases; bases with no gene match: 14. The CDR3 DNA is TGTGCCAGCAGCCCAGGGAGAAATCTAGCGGGAGGGCCCTACGAGCAGTACTTC. It specifies CASSPGRNLAGGPYEQYF.

This chain joins TRBV5-4 and TRBJ2-5, with 7 bases fitting TRBD2. The J segment lost 3 bases and the V segment lost 4 bases, leaving 6 bases of the junction unmatched. Germline CDR1 SGHNT, CDR2 YYREEE (reference sequence). The CDR3 covers 14 residues. The CDR3 DNA is TGTGCCAGCAGCCCGGGACTACGAGAAGAGACCCAGTACTTC. It specifies CASSPGLREETQYF.

This clonotype was seen a handful of times. The DNA for the CDR3 is TGTGCCTGGAGGACTAGCGGGAGTACAGATACGCAGTATTTT. Protein product: CAWRTSGSTDTQYF. The chain combines TRBV30 with TRBJ2-3; TRBD2 agrees at 12 bases. Germline V lookup: CDR1 GTSNPN, CDR2 SVGIG (reference sequence). This CDR3 is 14 amino acids long. V shed 3 bases and J 3 bases; nucleotides not matched to a gene: 1.

The CDR3 protein is CASSIGTGEDEQYF. The CDR3 DNA sequence: TGTGCCAGCAGCATCGGGACAGGGGAGGACGAGCAGTACTTC. This chain connects TRBV7-9 to TRBJ2-7, with 10 bases identical to TRBD1. The CDR3 runs 14 residues. Germline lookup yields CDR1 SEHNR and CDR2 FQNEAQ (reference sequence). J lost 5 bases, V lost 5 bases, and 6 bases had no gene match.

Remarks on this clonotype: At one end, the junction sequence differs from germline, possibly due to a read error. This chain connects TRBV7-9 to TRBJ2-3, with D hard to call. Per germline, CDR1 SEHNR and CDR2 FQNEAQ (reference sequence). The CDR3 runs to 14 residues. The CDR3 spells CASSTSSDAENLGF. The CDR3 coding sequence is TGTGCCAGCAGCACAAGTTCGGACGCGGAGAACCTTGGTTTT. Combining the CDR3 with reference TRBV7-9 and TRBJ2-3 gives the whole variable domain DTGVSQNPRHKITKRGQNVTFRCDPISEHNRLYWYRQTLGQGPEFLTYFQNEAQLEKSRLLSDRFSAERPKGSFSTLEIQRTEQGDSAMYLCASSTSSDAENLGFGPGTRLTVL.

V gene TRBV11-2 combines with J gene TRBJ2-7; D is unclear. This CDR3 has 12 amino acids. Germline lookup yields CDR1 SGHAT and CDR2 FQNNGV. The V end lost 7 bases, the J end lost 1 base, and 8 bases lay between the germline ends. For the CDR3, the DNA is TGTGCCAGCACCGCTGATTCCTACGAGCAGTACTTC. This sequence encodes CASTADSYEQYF.

The chain is built from TRBV11-2 and TRBJ2-1, with D uncertain. The V gene lost 5 bases and the J gene lost 9 bases, with 17 bases spanning the gap. Germline V gene sequence: CDR1 SGHAT, CDR2 FQNNGV. This CDR3 has 14 amino acids. The CDR3 DNA sequence: TGTGCCAGCAGCCAAACGGACCGGCGTACTGAGCAGTTCTTC. Protein product: CASSQTDRRTEQFF.